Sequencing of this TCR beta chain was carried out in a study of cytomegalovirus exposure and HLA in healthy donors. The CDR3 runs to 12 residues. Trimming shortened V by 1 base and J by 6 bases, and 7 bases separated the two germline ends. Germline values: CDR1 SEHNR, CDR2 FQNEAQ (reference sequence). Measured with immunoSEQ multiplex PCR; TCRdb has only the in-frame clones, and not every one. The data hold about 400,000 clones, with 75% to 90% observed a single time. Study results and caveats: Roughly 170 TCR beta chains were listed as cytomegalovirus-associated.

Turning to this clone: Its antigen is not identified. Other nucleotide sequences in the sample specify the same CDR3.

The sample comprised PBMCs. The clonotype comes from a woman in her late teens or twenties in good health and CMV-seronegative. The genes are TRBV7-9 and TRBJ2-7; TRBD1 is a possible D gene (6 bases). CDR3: CASSLGRGEQYF. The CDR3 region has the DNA TGTGCCAGCAGCTTAGGCAGGGGCGAGCAGTACTTC.